This is a list of T cell receptor beta chains from one sample in a study of human T cells and chemical hapten exposure. TCRdb re-called the RACE reads through MiXCR, storing one row per CDR3 protein. The sample shows 300,000 to 400,000 distinct CDR3 sequences, roughly 6.9% of them seen only once. This specimen was whole blood, taken in connection with sensitization to the hapten diphenylcyclopropenone (DPC). These receptors were collected from a woman between 18 and 29 years old with alopecia areata. Some clones in this sample may be carry-over from other donors' samples. Both conserved end residues are part of each CDR3. Fields, in order: V gene, clone size, D gene, CDR3 protein. A D gene is named only where the DNA matches it firmly. Only some rows state a clone size, as once, few, many or a class for expanded clones.

v_call: TRBV7-2
clone_size: many
d_call: -
cdr3_aa: CASSLNLGGGDGYTF

v_call: TRBV7-3
clone_size: many
d_call: -
cdr3_aa: CASSLIRSAEAFF

v_call: TRBV2
clone_size: -
d_call: -
cdr3_aa: CASSGGRFTDTQYF

v_call: TRBV5-6
clone_size: few
d_call: -
cdr3_aa: CASSWGEWDEQYF

v_call: TRBV4-2
clone_size: few
d_call: -
cdr3_aa: CASSQALGAGGYNEQFF

v_call: TRBV7-9
clone_size: -
d_call: -
cdr3_aa: CASSPISLLRYGYTF

v_call: TRBV20-1
clone_size: many
d_call: -
cdr3_aa: CSASTGNQPQHF

v_call: TRBV5-1
clone_size: few
d_call: -
cdr3_aa: CASRRQATSTDTQYF

v_call: TRBV7-2
clone_size: -
d_call: -
cdr3_aa: CASSLSVGDQPQHF

v_call: TRBV7-2
clone_size: few
d_call: -
cdr3_aa: CASSPEGGKTQYF

v_call: TRBV5-1
clone_size: few
d_call: TRBD1
cdr3_aa: CASSPLTGSSYEQYF

v_call: TRBV29-1
clone_size: many
d_call: -
cdr3_aa: CSVQPQDLNTEAFF

v_call: TRBV12-3/TRBV12-4
clone_size: few
d_call: TRBD1
cdr3_aa: CASSPGQPEGYTF

v_call: TRBV10-3
clone_size: -
d_call: -
cdr3_aa: CAISVQDLRNTGELFF

v_call: TRBV6-1
clone_size: few
d_call: -
cdr3_aa: CASRALGTGELFF

v_call: TRBV5-1
clone_size: few
d_call: TRBD1
cdr3_aa: CASSLTPHSQGILEAFF

v_call: TRBV25-1
clone_size: many
d_call: -
cdr3_aa: CASSVKKGKETQYF

v_call: TRBV10-3
clone_size: -
d_call: TRBD2
cdr3_aa: CAIRTGTSGDGYEQYF

v_call: TRBV14
clone_size: many
d_call: -
cdr3_aa: CASSITASRQYF

v_call: TRBV19
clone_size: few
d_call: -
cdr3_aa: CASSPSWGFGEQFF

v_call: TRBV6-5
clone_size: -
d_call: -
cdr3_aa: CASSYGCEQYF

v_call: TRBV6-5
clone_size: few
d_call: -
cdr3_aa: CASSYGEDRANEQFF

v_call: TRBV6-2/TRBV6-3
clone_size: few
d_call: -
cdr3_aa: CASAQGRGTQYF

v_call: TRBV28
clone_size: -
d_call: -
cdr3_aa: CASTHPVQNTEAFF

v_call: TRBV5-1
clone_size: few
d_call: -
cdr3_aa: CASRSTGGNTIYF

v_call: TRBV5-4
clone_size: many
d_call: -
cdr3_aa: CASSRPHARGLTGANVLTF

v_call: TRBV5-1
clone_size: -
d_call: -
cdr3_aa: CASSSNGFGAFF

v_call: TRBV13
clone_size: -
d_call: -
cdr3_aa: CASSLASWGLDYEQYF

v_call: TRBV6-6
clone_size: many
d_call: TRBD1
cdr3_aa: CASTGTGNQPQHF

v_call: TRBV5-4
clone_size: -
d_call: -
cdr3_aa: CASNLPVGPNTEAFF

v_call: TRBV6-5
clone_size: many
d_call: TRBD1
cdr3_aa: CASSYGTGADSAGELFF

v_call: TRBV9
clone_size: few
d_call: TRBD2
cdr3_aa: CASSARGSGVTDTQYF

v_call: TRBV9
clone_size: -
d_call: -
cdr3_aa: CASSATGTANTGELFF

v_call: TRBV12-3/TRBV12-4
clone_size: many
d_call: -
cdr3_aa: CASSSIGEGAETQYF

v_call: TRBV4-1
clone_size: few
d_call: -
cdr3_aa: CASSHVSGRNSPLHF

v_call: TRBV7-2
clone_size: few
d_call: -
cdr3_aa: CASSLVSGDAYEQYF